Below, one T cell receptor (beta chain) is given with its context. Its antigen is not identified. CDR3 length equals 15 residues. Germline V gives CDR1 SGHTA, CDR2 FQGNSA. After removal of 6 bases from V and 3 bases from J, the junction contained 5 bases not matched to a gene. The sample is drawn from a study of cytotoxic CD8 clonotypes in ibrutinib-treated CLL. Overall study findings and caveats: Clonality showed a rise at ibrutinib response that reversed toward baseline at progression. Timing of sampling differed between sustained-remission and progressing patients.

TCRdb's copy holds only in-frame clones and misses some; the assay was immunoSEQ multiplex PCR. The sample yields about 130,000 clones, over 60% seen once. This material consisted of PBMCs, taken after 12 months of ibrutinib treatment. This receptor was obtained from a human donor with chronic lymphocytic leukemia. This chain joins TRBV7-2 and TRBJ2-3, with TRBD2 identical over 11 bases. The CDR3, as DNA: TGTGCCAGCAGACGATGGACTAGCGGGACAGATACGCAGTATTTT. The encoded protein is CASRRWTSGTDTQYF.